The T cell receptor (beta chain) described here comes from a study of T cell responses to AZD1222 COVID-19 vaccine. Study conclusions and caveats: Sampled repertoires all dated from after the peak T cell response. A mostly white British donor set with more females was recruited, and clonal diversity was possibly underestimated. Unmutated variant regions are reportedly the target of nearly half of TCRs that are spike-specific. Vaccine-associated CD4 TCRs spanned spike, dominant at 160-218 and 743-854.

Germline CDR1 and CDR2: SGHKS and YYEKEE (reference sequence). V was cut by 2 bases and J by 3 bases, with 15 bases left in between. The CDR3 extends over 15 amino acids. Measured with immunoSEQ multiplex PCR; TCRdb has only the in-frame clones, and not every one. This sample has about 56,000 clones; approximately 83% occur once, and the top ten carry around 15%. As regards this clone: Its antigen is not identified.

J is TRBJ2-7 and V is TRBV5-5; the D is unclear. Sequences were derived from peripheral blood, sampled on day 0 of AZD1222 vaccination. This sequence was found in an adult in good health. The CDR3 loop is CASSLDAGQYYEQYF. CDR3 in DNA: TGTGCCAGCAGCTTAGACGCTGGGCAATACTACGAGCAGTACTTC.